One sample yielded the 3 T cell receptor beta chains listed below, sequenced in a study of neurological immune-mediated disorders. MiXCR, run by TCRdb on the 5' RACE reads, gives a single entry per CDR3 protein. Of more than 15,000 distinct CDR3 sequences listed, roughly 2.6% are singletons. Sequencing input: PBMCs. These receptor sequences come from a woman between 18 and 30 years old with multiple sclerosis.

This clonotype was counted ten times or more. This chain uses TRBV6-5 with TRBJ1-1; D is unresolved. Germline V gene sequence: CDR1 MNHEY, CDR2 SVGAGI. This CDR3 contains 16 residues. Trimming cost V 8 bases and J 1 base, with 20 bases left between them. CDR3 DNA: TGTGCCAGCGTGACCAACCGGGGAGTCACGAACACTGAAGCTTTCTTT. It encodes CASVTNRGVTNTEAFF.

There are many counts of this clonotype. The chain uses TRBV6-2 or TRBV6-3 and TRBJ2-6; TRBD2 aligns across 8 bases. The germline CDR1 and CDR2 sequences are MNHEY and SVGEGT. Trimming removed 8 bases from V and 2 bases from J; junction bases left unmatched: 8. The length of the CDR3 is 16 residues. The CDR3 DNA is TGTGCCAGCCTTCTCGGGAGGGCCACTGGGGCCAACGTCCTGACTTTC. This gives the protein CASLLGRATGANVLTF.

This clonotype was counted ten times or more. The rearrangement joins TRBV28 to TRBJ1-1; D is perhaps TRBD1 (5 bases). Looked up from germline, CDR1 is MDHEN and CDR2 is SYDVKM. Between the trimmed V and J ends, which lost 5 bases and 0 bases, there was a span of 13 bases. CDR3 size: 15 residues. The chain's CDR3 is CASSPPTGVNTEAFF. CDR3 bases: TGTGCCAGCAGTCCCCCGACGGGGGTGAACACTGAAGCTTTCTTT.